The clone carrying this T cell receptor (beta chain) was detected ten times or more. Amplification yielded TCR beta CDR3 regions, with RNA transcripts as the source. TCR CDR3 underwent first-round RT-PCR with the HTBI primer set. TCRdb re-called the multiplex PCR reads with MiXCR, one entry per CDR3 protein. The table records about 590,000 distinct CDR3 sequences, 15% to 18% of them present only once. This entry belongs to a study of T cells in Graves' hyperthyroidism and ophthalmopathy. The sequencing input was blood. The sequence derives from a woman aged 25 to 45 with Graves' hyperthyroidism.

The CDR3 sequence is CAGRTGGTDTQYF. As DNA, the CDR3 is TGTGCCGGGAGGACAGGGGGCACAGATACGCAGTATTTT. The chain has TRBV2 and TRBJ2-3; 9 nucleotides line up with TRBD1. The V gene's germline CDR1 is SNHLY and CDR2 FYNNEI. With V trimmed by 11 bases and J by 1 base, 4 bases remained unmatched. This CDR3 is 13 amino acids long.